Listed here are 29 T cell receptor beta chains from one sample, sequenced in a study of CXCR3-negative and CXCR3-positive naive CD8 T cells. Carrying UMI labels, the TRB cDNA libraries were prepared through 5' RACE. TCRdb reanalyzed the 5' RACE reads, giving one entry per CDR3 protein sequence and no DNA. The sample totals tens of thousands of distinct CDR3 sequences; its top ten clones hold around 1.5%. The sequencing sample was made of naive CXCR3- CD8+ T cells from blood. Documented subset: CD45RO-CCR7+CD27+CD95- naive CD8+ T cells lacking CXCR3 (TNR3-). The receptors were sampled from a human donor in good health. Some clones in this sample may be carry-over from other donors' samples.

The V gene is TRBV19, the J gene TRBJ2-1; TCRdb indicates TRBD2, and absent DNA this call remains unverified. The CDR3 contains 15 residues. Germline V gives CDR1 LNHDA, CDR2 SQIVND (reference sequence). The CDR3: CASLPGGLGDNEQFF.

The chain recombines TRBV2 with TRBJ2-2; TCRdb lists TRBD1, though no DNA is available to test this call. This CDR3 has 15 amino acids. Germline values: CDR1 SNHLY, CDR2 FYNNEI. The CDR3 here is CASNPGQGNTGELFF.

The chain carries TRBV20-1 and TRBJ2-5; as DNA is missing, the TRBD2 call by TCRdb cannot be tested. The germline V gene has CDR1 DFQATT and CDR2 SNEGSKA (reference sequence). The CDR3 is 16 residues long. This CDR3 reads CSAKMLGGGFQETQYF.

The chain recombines TRBV4-1 with TRBJ2-4; the D call of TRBD1 rests on TCRdb alone, since no DNA is present to check it. Germline V gene lookup returns CDR1 MGHRA and CDR2 YSYEKL. The CDR3 loop spans 16 amino acids. The CDR3 reads CASSQYRGNSLYIQYF.

The chain uses TRBV29-1 and TRBJ1-1; TCRdb's assignment of TRBD1 cannot be checked, as there is no DNA. The CDR3 contains 12 residues. Germline CDR1 and CDR2: SQVTM and ANQGSEA. The CDR3 reads CSVEDRKGAAFF.

The V gene is TRBV27, the J gene TRBJ2-1; TCRdb's assignment of TRBD2 cannot be checked, as there is no DNA. Looked up from germline, CDR1 is MNHEY and CDR2 is SMNVEV (reference sequence). There are 18 residues in the CDR3. The CDR3 is CASSSSGGASRLRNEQFF.

This rearrangement joins TRBV6-5 to TRBJ2-2. The germline V gene has CDR1 MNHEY and CDR2 SVGAGI. The CDR3 totals 15 residues. CDR3 residues: CASSYWTTNTGELFF.

The V call is TRBV7-6, the J call TRBJ2-2; TCRdb selects TRBD2, and the lack of DNA leaves this call unchecked. Germline CDR1 SGHVS, CDR2 FNYEAQ. The CDR3 has 18 residues. The CDR3 sequence: CASSLVGLAGMNTGELFF.

The chain has TRBV11-2 and TRBJ2-1; TCRdb returns TRBD1, unconfirmable since there is no DNA. CDR3 length equals 15 residues. The germline CDR1 and CDR2 sequences are SGHAT and FQNNGV. CDR3 residues: CASGPLVVPNNEQFF.

The gene calls are TRBV29-1 and TRBJ1-2. The CDR3 is 11 amino acids. Germline V gives CDR1 SQVTM, CDR2 ANQGSEA. The CDR3 region is CSVEERDGYTF.

The gene calls are TRBV6-5 and TRBJ2-7; the TCRdb D gene call, TRBD1, has no DNA to confirm it. Germline lookup yields CDR1 MNHEY and CDR2 SVGAGI. The CDR3 loop spans 15 amino acids. This CDR3 reads CASSKWTGLGDEQYF.

V gene TRBV7-9 combines with J gene TRBJ2-1. This CDR3 comprises 14 residues. CDR1 and CDR2 from the germline V gene are SEHNR and FQNEAQ (reference sequence). This chain's CDR3 is CASSPDGLYNEQFF. The whole variable domain, remainder taken from reference TRBV7-9 and TRBJ2-1, is DTGVSQNPRHKITKRGQNVTFRCDPISEHNRLYWYRQTLGQGPEFLTYFQNEAQLEKSRLLSDRFSAERPKGSFSTLEIQRTEQGDSAMYLCASSPDGLYNEQFFGPGTRLTVL.

This chain connects TRBV4-2 to TRBJ2-1; the D call from TCRdb, TRBD2, cannot be confirmed without DNA. The CDR3 loop spans 16 amino acids. Germline V CDR1 and CDR2: LGHNA, YNFKEQ. CDR3 in amino acids: CASSLIGTSGYNEQFF.

This CDR3 reads CASSPGQGGSGSPLHF. V is TRBV3-1 and J is TRBJ1-6; lacking DNA, the TRBD1 call made by TCRdb goes unchecked. CDR3 size: 16 residues. The germline gives CDR1 LGHDT, CDR2 YNNKEL (reference sequence).

The gene calls are TRBV12-3 or TRBV12-4 and TRBJ2-1; TCRdb calls TRBD2, which cannot be checked without DNA. The CDR3 runs to 15 residues. The CDR3 loop is CASSLAALSYNEQFF.

The rearrangement links TRBV4-2 to TRBJ2-1; TCRdb names TRBD1, which stays unverified in the absence of DNA. Germline V lookup: CDR1 LGHNA, CDR2 YNFKEQ. CDR3 length: 15 residues. The CDR3 sequence is CASSHKTGEVNEQFF.

The chain combines TRBV3-1 with TRBJ1-4. CDR3 length: 18 residues. Germline V gives CDR1 LGHDT, CDR2 YNNKEL (reference sequence). The CDR3 protein is CASSQPSFGTTTNEKLFF.

The gene calls are TRBV29-1 and TRBJ1-1; the D gene TCRdb calls, TRBD1, cannot be checked with no DNA. Germline V gene lookup returns CDR1 SQVTM and CDR2 ANQGSEA. The CDR3 runs 13 residues. The CDR3: CSVVTEKATEAFF.

The rearrangement joins TRBV7-9 to TRBJ2-7. CDR1 is SEHNR, CDR2 FQNEAQ, per germline (reference sequence). This CDR3 is built from 14 residues. The CDR3 reads CASSLGAISYEQYF.

Here the CDR3 reads CASSLTEKETQYF. The chain links TRBV28 to TRBJ2-5. CDR1 is MDHEN, CDR2 SYDVKM, per germline. CDR3 length equals 13 residues. Together with reference TRBV28 and TRBJ2-5, the CDR3 gives the full variable domain: DVKVTQSSRYLVKRTGEKVFLECVQDMDHENMFWYRQDPGLGLRLIYFSYDVKMKEKGDIPEGYSVSREKKERFSLILESASTNQTSMYLCASSLTEKETQYFGPGTRLLVL.

The chain has TRBV28 and TRBJ2-7; TCRdb names TRBD2, which stays unverified in the absence of DNA. Looked up from germline, CDR1 is MDHEN and CDR2 is SYDVKM. This CDR3 is built from 15 residues. The CDR3 here is CASSDLLAGGYEQYF.

V is TRBV28 and J is TRBJ2-3; TCRdb selects TRBD1, and the lack of DNA leaves this call unchecked. Per the germline V gene, CDR1 is MDHEN and CDR2 is SYDVKM. CDR3 length: 15 residues. CDR3 sequence reads: CASREMTGRADTQYF. Based on the CDR3 plus reference TRBV28 and TRBJ2-3, the full variable domain is DVKVTQSSRYLVKRTGEKVFLECVQDMDHENMFWYRQDPGLGLRLIYFSYDVKMKEKGDIPEGYSVSREKKERFSLILESASTNQTSMYLCASREMTGRADTQYFGPGTRLTVL.

The chain employs TRBV12-2 and TRBJ2-5. TRBV12-2 is shown as a pseudogene. This CDR3 is 12 amino acids long. Here the CDR3 reads CASRVGAETQYF.

CDR3 amino acids: CASNLGLAGEQFF. The chain has TRBV12-3 or TRBV12-4 and TRBJ2-1; the D call from TCRdb, TRBD2, cannot be confirmed without DNA. This CDR3 contains 13 residues.

The V gene is TRBV3-1, the J gene TRBJ2-3; TCRdb proposes TRBD1, but this gene call is untestable without DNA. CDR1 and CDR2 from the germline V gene are LGHDT and YNNKEL (reference sequence). The CDR3 covers 13 residues. The CDR3 spells CASGPPSTDTQYF.

The chain carries TRBV28 and TRBJ2-7; no DNA is available, so the TRBD2 call from TCRdb remains unchecked. The CDR3 runs 16 residues. From germline, CDR1 is MDHEN and CDR2 SYDVKM. CDR3 region: CASSLPLVAAYYEQYF. Together with reference TRBV28 and TRBJ2-7, the CDR3 gives the full variable domain: DVKVTQSSRYLVKRTGEKVFLECVQDMDHENMFWYRQDPGLGLRLIYFSYDVKMKEKGDIPEGYSVSREKKERFSLILESASTNQTSMYLCASSLPLVAAYYEQYFGPGTRLTVT.

This chain joins TRBV16 and TRBJ2-1. The CDR3 contains 11 residues. CDR1 and CDR2 from the germline V gene are KGHSY and FQNENV. CDR3 sequence: CASSQVDEQFF.

This sequence joins TRBV5-5 and TRBJ2-7; no DNA is available, so the TRBD2 call from TCRdb remains unchecked. CDR1 is SGHKS, CDR2 YYEKEE, per germline (reference sequence). The CDR3 loop spans 14 amino acids. The CDR3: CASSLFEAGYEQYF.

V usage is TRBV28 and J usage is TRBJ2-2; TCRdb's assignment of TRBD1 cannot be checked, as there is no DNA. CDR3 size: 15 residues. Germline V CDR1 and CDR2: MDHEN, SYDVKM. The chain's CDR3 is CASSPLTGVTGELFF.